This T cell receptor (beta chain) was obtained from a study of blood T cell repertoires in COVID-19. CDR1 MNHEY and CDR2 SVGAGI come from the germline V gene. The CDR3 is 14 amino acids. Trimming at V came to 6 bases and at J to 2 bases, leaving 4 bases not matched to a gene. TCRdb keeps only in-frame clones here, not all; method: immunoSEQ multiplex PCR. The table shows some 110,000 clones, with approximately 81% occurring only once. The V and J genes are TRBV6-5 and TRBJ2-5, with 9 nucleotides matching TRBD2. Sequenced input: peripheral blood. This TCR was sampled from a man aged 35 to 55 with acute or convalescent COVID-19. In DNA, the CDR3 is TGTGCCAGCAGAAAAAGCGGGGGGCAAGAGACCCAGTACTTC. Translation: CASRKSGGQETQYF.